Reported below is one T cell receptor beta chain. This clonotype was recorded a few times. The specificity of this receptor is unknown. No much larger clone is present one base from it, and per-base qualities are unavailable. The roughly 37 donors, aged roughly 6 to 95 years, were systemically healthy Caucasian individuals from Russia. Ten milliliters of peripheral blood were drawn from each donor into EDTA-treated Vacutainer tubes. Ficoll-Paque density-gradient centrifugation was used to isolate PBMCs, with at least 6 million per sample. Trizol reagent was used to extract total RNA from PBMCs, with at least 5 micrograms per sample. The percentages of naive CD45RAhigh/CD27high T cells were determined by flow cytometry on a PBMC aliquot from every donor. This entry belongs to a study of blood T cells in healthy people across ages (dated by TCRdb to the mid-2010s). Broadly, across the study: In model experiments, template switching captured about one uniquely barcoded TCR beta cDNA molecule for every two T cells. Age-related changes in TCR beta repertoire diversity were measured in the study by deep sequencing normalized with unique cDNA molecular identifiers. Donors were grouped into four age groups: young (average about 15 years), middle-aged (less than 40), aged (around 60) and long-lived (approximately 81). To avoid experimental bias, donors of different ages were randomly spread across the sequencing lanes. For two donors (one aged 18 to 30 and one aged 80 or older), the study analyzed two additional independent replicas of 1 million unique cDNA reads from the same blood draw.

The paper as a whole reports these results and caveats: Because donor CMV infection status was unknown, age-related changes in expanded clonotypes were potentially confounded. Compared with the aged group, more naive CD4+ T cells, fewer expanded clones and increased TCR diversity were shown by the long-lived group, suggesting age selection. Observed TCR beta diversity correlated strongly with the percentage of naive T cells measured by flow cytometry. Estimates of total diversity from one million sequenced T cells were regarded as lower bounds and underestimates. Observed TCR beta diversity per million T cells fell roughly linearly with age, and a significant reduction was already apparent by age roughly 40. Bulk unsorted PBMC profiling prevented conclusive comparison of naive and antigen-experienced compartments.

From a lookup of the germline V gene (reference sequence), CDR1 and CDR2 are SEHNR and FQNEAQ. Deletion took 0 bases off V and 8 bases off J, with a span of 10 bases between the germline ends. The CDR3 starts with the cysteine, ends with the phenylalanine, and has 13 residues. The DNA shown is the 39-base CDR3, in frame from base 1. The method was 5' RACE. Sequencer: Illumina HiSeq 2500. A second PCR of roughly 7 to 12 cycles was run with a J-beta primer mix and a sample-barcoded 5' primer. A unique molecular identifier was introduced onto each TCR beta cDNA molecule by a template-switch 5' adaptor carrying 12 random nucleotides. Each sample yielded at least 3 million CDR3-containing paired-end reads. First-strand cDNA was synthesized from all RNA with the Mint cDNA synthesis kit, primed by a TRBC-specific oligonucleotide. Following uracil-DNA glycosylase treatment, all cDNA underwent a first 18-cycle PCR with the universal primers M1SS and BC2_uni_R. As for the authors' bioinformatics: Normalization of each sample was performed by random selection of 1 million high-quality reads, each carrying a distinct molecular identifier. Instead of being binned into consensus sequences, reads that shared molecular identifiers were thrown out. MiTCR, run with a Q25 quality threshold and the strictest error-elimination algorithm, handled CDR3 identification, clonotype clustering and error correction. A nonparametric unseen species model with Euler transformation was used to estimate lower-bound total TCR beta diversity. The public reads were reanalyzed by TCRdb: fastp trimming at Q25, MiXCR alignment, in-frame beta chains only. One record per CDR3 amino acid sequence lists the most common genes and DNA. The V and J calls were determined by TCRdb, not by the authors. The sample table records approximately 800,000 distinct CDR3 sequences; 62% of these occur just once. Of the sample, around 30% falls within the top ten clones.

The clonotype was recovered from a man under 40 in good health. The V and J genes are TRBV7-9 and TRBJ1-2, with TRBD1 perhaps the D gene, on 6 matching bases. Sequenced input: blood. The CDR3 reads as follows: CASSLATGAGYTF. The nucleotide sequence reads as follows: TGTGCCAGCAGCTTAGCGACAGGCGCAGGCTACACCTTC. Beyond the CDR3, the reference TRBV7-9 and TRBJ1-2 genes provide the residues; the full variable domain reads: DTGVSQNPRHKITKRGQNVTFRCDPISEHNRLYWYRQTLGQGPEFLTYFQNEAQLEKSRLLSDRFSAERPKGSFSTLEIQRTEQGDSAMYLCASSLATGAGYTFGSGTRLTVV.